The rows below give T cell receptor beta chains drawn from one sample of a study of liver allograft versus peripheral blood T cells. TCRdb used MiXCR to reprocess the reads, holding one entry per CDR3 protein. The table has some 14,000 distinct CDR3 sequences, 20% to 25% seen once; the top ten hold about 5.8%. Receptor source: a human patient who had a liver transplant. Some T cells may be transferred from the graft donor. CDR3s include the opening cysteine and the closing phenylalanine or tryptophan. Fields, in order: clone size, V gene, J gene, D gene, CDR3 protein, CDR3 DNA. D genes are given only for firm matches. Some rows mark clone size as missing; the rest say once, few, many or name a class of expanded clone.

NA	TRBV6-2/TRBV6-3	TRBJ1-5	TRBD1	CATRTGLSNQPQHF	TGTGCCACCCGGACAGGGTTAAGCAATCAGCCCCAGCATTTT
NA	TRBV30	TRBJ2-1	NA	CAWSVERRDEQFF	TGTGCCTGGAGTGTCGAGAGAAGGGATGAGCAGTTCTTC
few	TRBV5-6	TRBJ2-7	TRBD1	CASSPGQGAFYEQYF	TGTGCCAGCAGCCCCGGACAGGGGGCGTTCTACGAGCAGTACTTC
NA	TRBV30	TRBJ1-3	NA	CAWSGNEGNTIYF	TGTGCCTGGAGTGGTAACGAAGGAAACACCATATATTTT
NA	TRBV6-1	TRBJ2-1	NA	CASSERQGTNEQFF	TGTGCCAGCAGTGAACGGCAGGGGACGAATGAGCAGTTCTTC
NA	TRBV11-1	TRBJ2-2	NA	CASSLVLPKVGRAGELFF	TGTGCCAGCAGCTTAGTCCTCCCTAAGGTGGGACGGGCCGGGGAGCTGTTTTTT
medium-sized	TRBV10-3	TRBJ1-1	NA	CAITPAFGDTEAFF	TGTGCCATCACTCCGGCCTTCGGGGACACTGAAGCTTTCTTT
medium-sized	TRBV7-2	TRBJ1-1	NA	CASSLVRTESEAFF	TGTGCCAGCAGCTTAGTTCGGACGGAAAGTGAAGCTTTCTTT
few	TRBV7-9	TRBJ1-1	NA	CASSLARTVNTEAFF	TGTGCCAGCAGCTTAGCTAGGACAGTTAACACTGAAGCTTTCTTT
many	TRBV10-3	TRBJ1-1	TRBD1	CAISRGTGVNTEAFF	TGTGCCATCAGTAGGGGGACAGGGGTGAACACTGAAGCTTTCTTT
few	TRBV20-1	TRBJ1-5	NA	CSASRDHNQPQHF	TGCAGTGCTAGCAGGGACCACAATCAGCCCCAGCATTTT
few	TRBV27	TRBJ1-6	NA	CASSLGRGTNSPLHF	TGTGCCAGCAGTTTAGGAAGGGGGACGAATTCACCCCTCCACTTT
NA	TRBV20-1	TRBJ2-2	TRBD2	CSARNTGTSGGRGTGELFF	TGCAGTGCTAGAAATACCGGGACTAGCGGGGGGAGAGGAACCGGGGAGCTGTTTTTT
NA	TRBV20-1	TRBJ1-2	NA	CSASVEAQGGSYGYTF	TGCAGTGCTAGTGTTGAGGCCCAGGGAGGGAGCTATGGCTACACCTTC
NA	TRBV11-2	TRBJ2-7	NA	CASSLGTSSYEQYF	TGTGCCAGCAGCTTAGGGACCTCCTCCTACGAGCAGTACTTC
NA	TRBV10-3	TRBJ2-2	NA	CAISPPGAVGTGELFF	TGTGCCATCAGCCCCCCAGGGGCGGTGGGGACCGGGGAGCTGTTTTTT